The source of this T cell receptor (beta chain) is a study of sequential checkpoint blockade in melanoma. This sample's treatment: randomized to nivolumab then ipilimumab (arm A) or the reverse (arm B). PBMC sorting kept live CD3+CD8+ cells without CD19 or CD56. This clone occurred once. This CDR3 region has 13 residues. V was pared by 2 bases and J by 8 bases, with 7 bases between. Per germline, CDR1 ENHRY and CDR2 SYGVKD. Assay: immunoSEQ multiplex PCR; the TCRdb copy retains only in-frame clones and omits some. The table shows more than 10,000 clones, with approximately 79% occurring only once. The clonotype originates from a human patient with melanoma. Some clones in this sample may be carry-over from other donors' samples. The input for sequencing was CD8+ T cells sorted from blood (inferred from file names), taken from a patient given nivolumab and ipilimumab in sequence. This rearrangement joins TRBV10-3 to TRBJ1-6; D is perhaps TRBD1 (6 bases). The CDR3 is CAISETGYSPLHF. As DNA, the CDR3 is TGTGCCATCAGTGAGACAGGGTATTCACCCCTCCACTTT.